The source of this T cell receptor beta chain is a study of cytomegalovirus exposure and HLA in healthy donors. Study observations and caveats: In a later analysis, an Asian-associated ancestry cluster reportedly showed fewer N-insertions than the 666-donor mean. A later analysis reported that several of the most significant clusters appeared to be linked to common viral pathogens, among them Epstein-Barr virus.

The CDR3 is 14 amino acids. Germline CDR1 is MRHNA and CDR2 is SNTAGT. With 3 bases removed from V and 2 bases from J, the gap between germline ends came to 8 bases. It was with 60 Vbeta and 13 Jbeta primers that the PCR ran. Some clones are missing from TCRdb's copy, which holds only in-frame ones; the method was immunoSEQ multiplex PCR. The table lists 100,000 to 120,000 clones, approximately 80% of them singletons. About this clone: Antigen specificity is unknown.

The clonotype was recovered from a woman in her 30s in good health and CMV-seropositive. The chain couples TRBV6-4 to TRBJ1-5; D is uncertain. The sequenced material came from PBMCs. Here the CDR3 DNA reads TGTGCCAGCAGTGAGCACGGGGGCAATCAGCCCCAGCATTTT. Protein product: CASSEHGGNQPQHF.